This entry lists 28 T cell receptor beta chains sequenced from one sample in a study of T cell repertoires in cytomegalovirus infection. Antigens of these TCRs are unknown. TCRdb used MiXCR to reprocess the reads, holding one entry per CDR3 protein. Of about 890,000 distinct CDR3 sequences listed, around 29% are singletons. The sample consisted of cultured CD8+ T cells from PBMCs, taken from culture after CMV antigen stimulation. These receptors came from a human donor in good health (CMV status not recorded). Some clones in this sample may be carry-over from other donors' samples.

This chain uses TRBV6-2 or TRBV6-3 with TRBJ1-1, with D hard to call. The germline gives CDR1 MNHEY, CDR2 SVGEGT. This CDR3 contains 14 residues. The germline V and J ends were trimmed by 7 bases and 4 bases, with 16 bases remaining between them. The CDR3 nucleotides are TGTGCCAGCACCTCTAGGGTATTCGGCACTGAAGCTTTCTTT. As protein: CASTSRVFGTEAFF.

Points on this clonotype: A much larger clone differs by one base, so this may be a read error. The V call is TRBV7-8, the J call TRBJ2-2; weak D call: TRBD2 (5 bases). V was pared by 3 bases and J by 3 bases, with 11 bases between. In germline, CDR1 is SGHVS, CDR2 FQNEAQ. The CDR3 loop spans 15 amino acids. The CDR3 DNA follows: TGTGCCAGCAGCTTTCCTGAGGGCGACACCGGGGAGCTGTTTTTT. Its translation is CASSFPEGDTGELFF.

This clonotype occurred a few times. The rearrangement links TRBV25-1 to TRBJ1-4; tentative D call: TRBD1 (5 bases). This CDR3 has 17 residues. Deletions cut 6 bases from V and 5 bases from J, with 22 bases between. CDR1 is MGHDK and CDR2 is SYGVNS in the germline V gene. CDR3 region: CASRPPLAGWENEKLFF. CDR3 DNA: TGTGCCAGCAGGCCACCGTTGGCAGGGTGGGAAAATGAAAAACTGTTTTTT.

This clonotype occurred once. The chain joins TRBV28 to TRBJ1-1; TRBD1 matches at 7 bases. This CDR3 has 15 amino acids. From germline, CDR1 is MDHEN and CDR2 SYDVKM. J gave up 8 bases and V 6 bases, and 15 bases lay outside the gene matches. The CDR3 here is CASRTSTGYTREAFF. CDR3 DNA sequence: TGTGCCAGCAGAACATCGACAGGGTATACTCGAGAAGCTTTCTTT.

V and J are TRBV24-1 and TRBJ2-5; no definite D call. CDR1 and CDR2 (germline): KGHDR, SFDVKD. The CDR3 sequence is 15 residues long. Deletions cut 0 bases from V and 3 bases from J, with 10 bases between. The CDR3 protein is CATSDLKSPEETQYF. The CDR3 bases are TGTGCCACCAGTGATTTGAAGTCACCAGAAGAGACCCAGTACTTC.

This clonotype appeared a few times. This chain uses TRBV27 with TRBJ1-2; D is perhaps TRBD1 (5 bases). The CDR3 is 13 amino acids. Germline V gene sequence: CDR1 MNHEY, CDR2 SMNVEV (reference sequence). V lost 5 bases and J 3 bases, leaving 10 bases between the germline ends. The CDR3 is CASSPQEYYGYTF. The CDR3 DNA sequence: TGTGCCAGCAGTCCACAGGAATACTATGGCTACACCTTC.

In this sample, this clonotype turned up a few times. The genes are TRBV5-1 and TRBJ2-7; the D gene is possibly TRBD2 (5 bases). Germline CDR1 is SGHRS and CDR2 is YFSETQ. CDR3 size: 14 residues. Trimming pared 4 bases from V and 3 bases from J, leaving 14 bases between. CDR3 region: CASSVGRGLYEQYF. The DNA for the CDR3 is TGCGCCAGCAGCGTAGGTCGCGGACTCTACGAGCAGTACTTC.

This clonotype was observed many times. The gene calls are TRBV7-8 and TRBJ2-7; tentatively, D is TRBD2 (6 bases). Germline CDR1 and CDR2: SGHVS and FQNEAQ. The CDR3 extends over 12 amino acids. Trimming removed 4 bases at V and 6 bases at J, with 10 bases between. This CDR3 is CASSSGGSEQYF. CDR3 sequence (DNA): TGTGCCAGCAGCTCCGGAGGGAGCGAGCAGTACTTC. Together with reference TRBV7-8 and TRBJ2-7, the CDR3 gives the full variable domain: GAGVSQSPRYKVAKRGQDVALRCDPISGHVSLFWYQQALGQGPEFLTYFQNEAQLDKSGLPSDRFFAERPEGSVSTLKIQRTQQEDSAVYLCASSSGGSEQYFGPGTRLTVT.

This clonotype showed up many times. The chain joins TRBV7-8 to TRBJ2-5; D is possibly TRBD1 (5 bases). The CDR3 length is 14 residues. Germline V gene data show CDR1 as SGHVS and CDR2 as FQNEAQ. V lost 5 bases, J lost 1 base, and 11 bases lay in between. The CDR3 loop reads CASSTGHPQETQYF. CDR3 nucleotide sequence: TGTGCCAGCAGCACAGGACACCCCCAAGAGACCCAGTACTTC.

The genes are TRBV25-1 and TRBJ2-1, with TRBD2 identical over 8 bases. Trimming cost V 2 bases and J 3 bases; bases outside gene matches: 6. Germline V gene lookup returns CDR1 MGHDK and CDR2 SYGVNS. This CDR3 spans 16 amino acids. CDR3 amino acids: CASSEAGTRRYNEQFF. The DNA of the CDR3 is TGTGCCAGCAGTGAAGCCGGGACTAGGCGCTACAATGAGCAGTTCTTC.

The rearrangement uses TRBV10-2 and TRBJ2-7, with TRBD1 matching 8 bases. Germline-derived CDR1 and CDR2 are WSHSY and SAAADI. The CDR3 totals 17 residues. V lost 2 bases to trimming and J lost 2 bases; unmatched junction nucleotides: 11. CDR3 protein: CASSEPWTGTLTYEQYF. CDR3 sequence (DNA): TGCGCCAGCAGTGAGCCCTGGACAGGGACCTTAACCTACGAGCAGTACTTC.

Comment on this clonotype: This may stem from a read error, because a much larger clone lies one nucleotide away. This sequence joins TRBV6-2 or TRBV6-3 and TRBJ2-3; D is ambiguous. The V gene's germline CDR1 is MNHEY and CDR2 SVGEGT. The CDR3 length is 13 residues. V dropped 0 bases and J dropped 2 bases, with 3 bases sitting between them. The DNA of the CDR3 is TGTGCCAGCAGTTACTCTCCCACAGATACGCAGTATTTT. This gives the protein CASSYSPTDTQYF.

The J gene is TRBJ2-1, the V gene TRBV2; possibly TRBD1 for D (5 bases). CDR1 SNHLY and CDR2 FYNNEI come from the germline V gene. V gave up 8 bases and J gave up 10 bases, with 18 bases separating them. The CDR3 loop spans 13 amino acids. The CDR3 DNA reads TGTGCCAGCCCAGGGCGAGGCGATTTCGAGCAGTTCTTC. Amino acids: CASPGRGDFEQFF.

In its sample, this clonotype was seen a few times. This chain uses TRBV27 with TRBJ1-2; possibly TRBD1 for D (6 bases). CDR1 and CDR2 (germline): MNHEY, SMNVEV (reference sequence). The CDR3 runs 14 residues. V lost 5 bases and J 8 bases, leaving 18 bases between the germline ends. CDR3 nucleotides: TGTGCCAGCAGTCCCCTGGGGGCGCCGGAAGGCTACACCTTC. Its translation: CASSPLGAPEGYTF.

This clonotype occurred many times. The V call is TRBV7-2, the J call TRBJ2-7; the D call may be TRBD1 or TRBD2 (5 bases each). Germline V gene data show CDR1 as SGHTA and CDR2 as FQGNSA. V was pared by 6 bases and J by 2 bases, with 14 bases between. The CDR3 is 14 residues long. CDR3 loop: CASSLGTLTYEQYF. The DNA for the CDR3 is TGTGCCAGCAGTCTAGGGACGTTGACCTACGAGCAGTACTTC.

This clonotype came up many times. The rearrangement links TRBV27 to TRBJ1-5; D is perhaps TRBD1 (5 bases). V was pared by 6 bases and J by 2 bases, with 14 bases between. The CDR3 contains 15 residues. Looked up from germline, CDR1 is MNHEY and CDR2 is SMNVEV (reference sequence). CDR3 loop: CASRQGGLGNQPQHF. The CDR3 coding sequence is TGTGCCAGCAGGCAGGGTGGGTTAGGCAATCAGCCCCAGCATTTT.

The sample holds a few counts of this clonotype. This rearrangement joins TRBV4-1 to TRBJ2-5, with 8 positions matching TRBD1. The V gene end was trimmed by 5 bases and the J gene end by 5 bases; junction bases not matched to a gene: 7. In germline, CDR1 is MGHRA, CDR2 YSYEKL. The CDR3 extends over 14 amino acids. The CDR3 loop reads CASSTPQGGETQYF. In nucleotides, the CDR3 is TGCGCCAGCAGCACACCACAGGGGGGTGAGACCCAGTACTTC.

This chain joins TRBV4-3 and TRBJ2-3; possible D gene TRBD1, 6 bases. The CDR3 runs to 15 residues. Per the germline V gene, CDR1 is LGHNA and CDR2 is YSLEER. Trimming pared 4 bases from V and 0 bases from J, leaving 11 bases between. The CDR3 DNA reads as TGCGCCAGCAGCCGCAGGACAGCTAGCACAGATACGCAGTATTTT. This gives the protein CASSRRTASTDTQYF.

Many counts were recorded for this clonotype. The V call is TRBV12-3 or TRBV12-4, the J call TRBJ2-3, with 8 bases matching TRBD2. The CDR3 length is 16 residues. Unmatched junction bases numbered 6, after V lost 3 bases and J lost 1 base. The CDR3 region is CASSFSLRGGTDTQYF. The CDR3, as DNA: TGTGCCAGCAGTTTCAGTCTGCGGGGGGGCACAGATACGCAGTATTTT.

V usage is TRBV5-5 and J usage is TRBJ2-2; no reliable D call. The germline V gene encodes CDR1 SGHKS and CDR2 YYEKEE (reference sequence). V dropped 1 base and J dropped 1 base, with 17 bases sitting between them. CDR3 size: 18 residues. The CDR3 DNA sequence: TGTGCCAGCAGCTTGTTCGCTTCAGATAGGCTGAACACCGGGGAGCTGTTTTTT. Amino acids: CASSLFASDRLNTGELFF. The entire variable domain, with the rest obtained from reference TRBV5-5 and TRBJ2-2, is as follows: DAGVTQSPTHLIKTRGQQVTLRCSPISGHKSVSWYQQVLGQGPQFIFQYYEKEERGRGNFPDRFSARQFPNYSSELNVNALLLGDSALYLCASSLFASDRLNTGELFFGEGSRLTVL.

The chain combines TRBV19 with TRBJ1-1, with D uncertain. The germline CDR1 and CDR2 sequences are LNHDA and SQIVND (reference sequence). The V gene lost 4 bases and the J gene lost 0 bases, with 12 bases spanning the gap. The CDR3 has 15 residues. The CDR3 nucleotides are TGTGCCAGTAGTAGTCGGACGGGCGTGAACACTGAAGCTTTCTTT. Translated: CASSSRTGVNTEAFF.

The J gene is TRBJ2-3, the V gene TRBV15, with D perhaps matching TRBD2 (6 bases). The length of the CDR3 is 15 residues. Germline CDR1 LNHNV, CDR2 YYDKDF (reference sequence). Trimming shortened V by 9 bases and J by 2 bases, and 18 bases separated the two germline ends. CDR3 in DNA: TGTGCCACTAAACATGGGACTTTCCCCACAGATACGCAGTATTTT. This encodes CATKHGTFPTDTQYF.

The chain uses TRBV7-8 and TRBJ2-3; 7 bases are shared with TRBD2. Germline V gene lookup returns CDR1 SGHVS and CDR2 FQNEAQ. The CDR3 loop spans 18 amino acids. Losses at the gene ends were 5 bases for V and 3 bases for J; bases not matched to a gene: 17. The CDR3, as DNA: TGTGCCAGCAGCCATCGCGTGACTAGCACATCGGGAACAGATACGCAGTATTTT. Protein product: CASSHRVTSTSGTDTQYF.

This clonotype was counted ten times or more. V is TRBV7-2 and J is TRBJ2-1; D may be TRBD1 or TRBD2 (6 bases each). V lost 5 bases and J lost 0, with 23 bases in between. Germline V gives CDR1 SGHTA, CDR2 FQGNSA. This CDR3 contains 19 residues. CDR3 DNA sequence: TGTGCCAGCAGCACAGCTGGGTGGGGGGCCCACCGCTCCTACAATGAGCAGTTCTTC. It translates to CASSTAGWGAHRSYNEQFF.

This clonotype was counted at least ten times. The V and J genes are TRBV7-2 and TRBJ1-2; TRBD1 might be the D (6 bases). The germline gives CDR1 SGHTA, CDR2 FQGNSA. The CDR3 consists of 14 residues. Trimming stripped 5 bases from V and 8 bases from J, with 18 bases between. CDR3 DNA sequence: TGTGCCAGCAGCCCGATCCTGGGGGCCTGGGGCTACACCTTC. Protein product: CASSPILGAWGYTF. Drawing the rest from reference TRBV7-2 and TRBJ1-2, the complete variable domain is GAGVSQSPSNKVTEKGKDVELRCDPISGHTALYWYRQSLGQGLEFLIYFQGNSAPDKSGLPSDRFSAERTGGSVSTLTIQRTQQEDSAVYLCASSPILGAWGYTFGSGTRLTVV.

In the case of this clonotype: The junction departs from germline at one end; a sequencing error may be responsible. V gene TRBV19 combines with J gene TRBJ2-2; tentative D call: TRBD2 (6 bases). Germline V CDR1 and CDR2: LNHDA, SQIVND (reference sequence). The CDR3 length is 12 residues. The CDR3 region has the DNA TGTGCCAGTAGTGGGGGGTCCGGGGAGCAGTTTTTT. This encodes CASSGGSGEQFF.

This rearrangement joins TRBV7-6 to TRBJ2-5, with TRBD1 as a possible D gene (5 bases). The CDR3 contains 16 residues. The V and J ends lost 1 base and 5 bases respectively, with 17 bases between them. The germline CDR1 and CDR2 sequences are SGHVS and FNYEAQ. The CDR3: CASSLGSGRVLETQYF. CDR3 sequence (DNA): TGTGCCAGCAGCTTAGGCTCCGGCAGGGTACTTGAGACCCAGTACTTC. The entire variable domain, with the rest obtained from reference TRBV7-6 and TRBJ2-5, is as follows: GAGVSQSPRYKVTKRGQDVALRCDPISGHVSLYWYRQALGQGPEFLTYFNYEAQQDKSGLPNDRFSAERPEGSISTLTIQRTEQRDSAMYRCASSLGSGRVLETQYFGPGTRLLVL.

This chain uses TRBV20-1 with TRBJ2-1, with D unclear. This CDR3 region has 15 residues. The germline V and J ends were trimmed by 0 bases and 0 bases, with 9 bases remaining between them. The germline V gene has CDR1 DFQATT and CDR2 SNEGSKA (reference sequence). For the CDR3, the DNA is TGCAGTGCTAGAGACATGGGAAGCTCCTACAATGAGCAGTTCTTC. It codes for CSARDMGSSYNEQFF.